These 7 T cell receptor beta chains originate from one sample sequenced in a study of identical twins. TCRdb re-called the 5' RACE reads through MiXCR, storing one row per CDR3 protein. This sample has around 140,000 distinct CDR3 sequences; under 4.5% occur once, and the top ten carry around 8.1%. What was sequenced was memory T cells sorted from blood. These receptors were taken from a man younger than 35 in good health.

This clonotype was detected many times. For the CDR3, the DNA is TGCGCCAGCAGGTCGGGACAGGGGACAGATACGCAGTATTTT. This gives the protein CASRSGQGTDTQYF. The V call is TRBV5-1, the J call TRBJ2-3; 10 bases match TRBD1. The CDR3 is made up of 14 amino acids. Germline V gene lookup returns CDR1 SGHRS and CDR2 YFSETQ. V lost 5 bases, J lost 3 bases, and 3 bases stayed unmatched.

Here the CDR3 reads CASSPGAGGSYEQYF. CDR3 DNA: TGTGCCAGCTCACCAGGCGCGGGGGGCTCCTACGAGCAGTACTTC. The chain employs TRBV18 and TRBJ2-7, with 8 bases lining up with TRBD2. CDR3 length equals 15 residues. V shed 2 bases, J shed 0 bases, and the junction held 3 bases outside the gene matches. CDR1 is KGHSH and CDR2 is LQKENI in the germline V gene.

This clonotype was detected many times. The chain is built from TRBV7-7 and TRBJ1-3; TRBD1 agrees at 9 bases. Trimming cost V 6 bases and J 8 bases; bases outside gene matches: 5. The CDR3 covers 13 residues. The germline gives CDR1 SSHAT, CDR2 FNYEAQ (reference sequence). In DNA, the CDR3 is TGTGCCAGCAGTCTGGACAGGGGAGACACCATATATTTT. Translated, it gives CASSLDRGDTIYF.

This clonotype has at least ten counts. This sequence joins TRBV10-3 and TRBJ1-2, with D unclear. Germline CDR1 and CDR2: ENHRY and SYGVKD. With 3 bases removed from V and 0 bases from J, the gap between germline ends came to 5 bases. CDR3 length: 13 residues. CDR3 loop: CAISESANYGYTF. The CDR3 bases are TGTGCCATCAGTGAATCTGCTAACTATGGCTACACCTTC.

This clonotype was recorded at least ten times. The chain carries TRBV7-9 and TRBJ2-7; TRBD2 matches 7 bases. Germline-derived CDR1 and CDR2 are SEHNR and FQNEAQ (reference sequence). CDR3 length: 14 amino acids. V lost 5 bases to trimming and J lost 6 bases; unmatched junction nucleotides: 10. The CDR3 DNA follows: TGTGCCAGCAGCCCCCGAGGAGCGGGGTCCGAGCAGTACTTC. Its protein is CASSPRGAGSEQYF.

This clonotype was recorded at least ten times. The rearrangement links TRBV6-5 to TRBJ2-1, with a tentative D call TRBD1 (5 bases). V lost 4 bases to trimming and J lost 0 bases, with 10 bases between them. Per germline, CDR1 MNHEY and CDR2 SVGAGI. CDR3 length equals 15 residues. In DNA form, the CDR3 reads TGTGCCAGCAGTTCCAGGGCCCCCTCCTACAATGAGCAGTTCTTC. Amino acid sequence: CASSSRAPSYNEQFF.

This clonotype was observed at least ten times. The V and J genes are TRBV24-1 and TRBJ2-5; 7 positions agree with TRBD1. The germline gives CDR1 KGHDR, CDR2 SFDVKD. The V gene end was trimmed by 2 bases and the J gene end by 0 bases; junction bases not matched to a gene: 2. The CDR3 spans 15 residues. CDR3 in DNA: TGTGCCACCAGTGATTCCAGGGGGAACCAAGAGACCCAGTACTTC. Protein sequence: CATSDSRGNQETQYF.